This T cell receptor (beta chain) was recorded in a study of blood T cell repertoires in COVID-19 (dated by TCRdb to about 2020). For the wider study: Samples from collaborators originated in the United States, Italy and Spain and spanned both the acute and convalescent phases of COVID-19. Sample metadata almost always included a de-identified subject ID, COVID-19 status, age in years and sex. HLA class I and class II types, where available, came from metadata supplied by the sample provider rather than from assay-based typing. The dataset comprised deeply sampled blood TCRbeta repertoires from subjects exposed to, actively infected with, or recovered from COVID-19. A freely available public database, intended as a resource for researchers studying the immune response to SARS-CoV-2, is where the repertoires were released. Samples came from the ongoing ImmuneRACE study (first 160 participants) plus 1,254 subjects from 6 global collaborators. The prospective study material was composed of cDNA or gDNA derived from T cells, B-cell-depleted T cells, or PBMCs.

Enrolling through a virtual design, the prospective study's participants ranged in age from roughly 18 to 89 years and lived across approximately 25 United States geographic areas. Cohort assignment in the prospective study relied on participant-reported clinical history from a screening survey and a study questionnaire. ImmuneRACE Cohort 3 recovered participants were defined by two consecutive negative NP/OP PCR tests, healthcare professional clearance, or symptom resolution. Mobile phlebotomists in the prospective study collected whole blood, serum and a nasopharyngeal or oropharyngeal swab from every participant. Prospective study participants could optionally give additional blood draws and questionnaires over an approximately 2-month period. Before DNA extraction, blood samples from the prospective study were shipped at room temperature or frozen. The immunoSEQ Assay, a bias-controlled multiplex PCR, was used to amplify TCRbeta CDR3 regions from genomic DNA. The source study handled its data this way. The number of nucleated cells in each sample was estimated from the amplification of reference gene primers within the assay. Sequence reads were collapsed and filtered to measure the absolute abundance of every unique TCRbeta CDR3 rearrangement. For each sample, productive Simpson clonality was calculated by taking the square root of Simpson's diversity index across productive rearrangements. TCRdb mirrors the immuneACCESS table, restricted to in-frame sequences. Some clones are absent from its copies; in checked studies, under half trace to an unresolved V gene, and the reason for the others is unknown. V and J calls and clone size are those listed in that table; D and trimming were worked out from the DNA. This sample is represented by roughly 400,000 clones; 90% of them were singletons. The biggest ten clones account for 0.6% of the sample.

A remark on this clone: Which antigen it targets is not known. No much larger clonotype is one base removed from it; base qualities were not supplied.

Taken from the germline V gene (reference sequence), the CDR1 and CDR2 loops are SEHNR and FQNEAQ. Cut back by 4 bases and 6 bases, the V and J ends lie 9 bases apart. The cysteine opens and the phenylalanine closes a CDR3 of 13 amino acids. CDR3 DNA only is kept here, 39 bases in frame from base 1. Overall results and qualifications from the work: Clinical and demographic metadata were provided uncurated, with the amount varying by source and participant.

The chain is encoded by TRBV7-9 joined to TRBJ1-4; the D gene is not confidently resolved. Specimen: PBMCs or T cells enriched from blood (not recorded which). The sequence came from a man in his late teens or twenties who had recovered from COVID-19. DNA sequence: TGTGCCAGCAGCTCCTATTCCTATGAAAAACTGTTTTTT. It is translated as CASSSYSYEKLFF.